This T cell receptor beta chain was identified during a study of blood T cell repertoires in COVID-19. This clone showed up just a few times. The CDR3 has 14 amino acids. The V gene's germline CDR1 is LGHDT and CDR2 YNNKEL (reference sequence). With 0 bases removed from V and 9 bases from J, the gap between germline ends came to 12 bases. Per the original data handling: Amplification with reference gene primers provided the estimates of nucleated cell counts. Profiled with immunoSEQ multiplex PCR; TCRdb holds only in-frame clones, not every one. The DNA was the basis for D and trimming; V, J and clone size are from that table. This table has roughly 240,000 clones, 84% appearing once.

Sequenced material: peripheral blood. The source is a man aged 40-49 years who had recovered from COVID-19. The chain uses TRBV3-1 (or the pseudogene TRBV3-2) and TRBJ1-5, with no clear D. The CDR3 nucleotides are TGTGCCAGCAGCCAAGATCAGACCCCAGGGCCCCAGCATTTT. Translated: CASSQDQTPGPQHF.